These 29 T cell receptor beta chains came from one sample sequenced in a study of identifying expanded T cells in peripheral blood. The method was immunoSEQ multiplex PCR; TCRdb's version includes in-frame clones alone and lacks a portion of them. Of about 82,000 clones in the sample, roughly 89% are singletons; the top ten hold roughly 7.7%. Sequenced sample: blood. The receptors derive from a person aged 18-70 years in good health.

DNA of the CDR3: TGTGCTAGTGGTTTATACGATACGCAGTATTTT. It encodes CASGLYDTQYF. The J gene is TRBJ2-3, the V gene TRBV12-5; D not resolved. The CDR3 runs 11 residues. Germline CDR1 is LGHNT and CDR2 is FRNRAP. V dropped 3 bases and J dropped 6 bases, with 4 bases sitting between them.

This chain uses TRBV29-1 with TRBJ1-2; D is unclear. This CDR3 region has 15 residues. The ends were cut back, 4 bases at V and 6 bases at J, with 21 bases in the middle. Germline assignment: CDR1 SQVTM and CDR2 ANQGSEA. CDR3 protein: CSVVAQGLYLDGYTF. DNA of the CDR3: TGCAGCGTTGTGGCGCAAGGCCTTTACCTAGATGGCTACACCTTC.

The chain joins TRBV7-8 to TRBJ2-5, with 9 bases identical to TRBD1. V lost 5 bases to trimming and J lost 4 bases; unmatched junction nucleotides: 2. Germline V gives CDR1 SGHVS, CDR2 FQNEAQ. This CDR3 has 13 residues. CDR3 amino acids: CASSPGQGETQYF. CDR3 bases: TGTGCCAGCAGCCCGGGACAGGGAGAGACCCAGTACTTC.

J is TRBJ1-5 and V is TRBV21-1. TRBV21-1 is listed as a pseudogene. There are 16 residues in the CDR3. The CDR3 nucleotides are TGTGCCAGCAGGCCTTGCGGGGCGTCGGGCAATCAGCCCCAGCATTTT. Its protein is CASRPCGASGNQPQHF.

The chain recombines TRBV5-1 with TRBJ2-7, with 8 bases fitting TRBD1. In germline, CDR1 is SGHRS, CDR2 YFSETQ. V shed 3 bases, J shed 1 base, and the junction held 6 bases outside the gene matches. The CDR3 runs to 15 residues. CDR3 DNA: TGCGCCAGCAGCTCTACAGGGGGATTTTCCTACGAGCAGTACTTC. It translates to CASSSTGGFSYEQYF. Supplemented by reference TRBV5-1 and TRBJ2-7, the full variable domain reads KAGVTQTPRYLIKTRGQQVTLSCSPISGHRSVSWYQQTPGQGLQFLFEYFSETQRNKGNFPGRFSGRQFSNSRSEMNVSTLELGDSALYLCASSSTGGFSYEQYFGPGTRLTVT.

The V and J genes are TRBV7-8 and TRBJ1-1, with D possibly TRBD1 on 6 matching bases. This CDR3 comprises 14 residues. V was pared by 2 bases and J by 1 base, with 8 bases between. Germline V gene data show CDR1 as SGHVS and CDR2 as FQNEAQ. CDR3 sequence (DNA): TGTGCCAGCAGCTTACAGGGACAGAACACTGAAGCTTTCTTT. Amino acids: CASSLQGQNTEAFF.

This clone was counted only a few times. This rearrangement joins TRBV18 to TRBJ1-5; D is perhaps TRBD1 (5 bases). Per germline, CDR1 KGHSH and CDR2 LQKENI. The CDR3 extends over 15 amino acids. Trimming pared 3 bases from V and 7 bases from J, leaving 16 bases between. Here the CDR3 reads CASSPLVGAGQPQHF. The CDR3 DNA is TGTGCCAGCTCACCCCTGGTCGGGGCGGGCCAGCCCCAGCATTTT.

The J gene is TRBJ1-1, the V gene TRBV19; D is unresolved. Germline CDR1 is LNHDA and CDR2 is SQIVND (reference sequence). The CDR3 spans 15 residues. The V gene lost 6 bases and the J gene lost 4 bases, with 18 bases spanning the gap. Written as DNA, the CDR3 is TGTGCCAGTAGGGTCACTATGGCTCTAGCCACTGAAGCTTTCTTT. Protein sequence: CASRVTMALATEAFF.

The genes are TRBV30 and TRBJ1-1; 12 bases align to TRBD1. V was pared by 4 bases and J by 5 bases, with 8 bases of the junction left unmatched. Germline assignment: CDR1 GTSNPN and CDR2 SVGIG (reference sequence). The CDR3 covers 15 residues. CDR3 protein: CAWKGQGAPGTEAFF. The CDR3 region has the DNA TGTGCCTGGAAGGGACAGGGGGCGCCGGGAACTGAAGCTTTCTTT.

This clone was detected only once. The J gene is TRBJ1-2, the V gene TRBV5-1; perhaps TRBD1 as D (5 bases). The length of the CDR3 is 13 residues. Germline CDR1 is SGHRS and CDR2 is YFSETQ. The germline V and J ends were trimmed by 3 bases and 8 bases, with 14 bases remaining between them. In DNA form, the CDR3 reads TGCGCCAGCAGCTCGGACGGGGGATTGGGCTACACCTTC. Translated, it gives CASSSDGGLGYTF.

The table lists this clone with a count of one. J is TRBJ2-7 and V is TRBV6-5; perhaps D is TRBD1 or TRBD2 (5 bases each). The germline CDR1 and CDR2 sequences are MNHEY and SVGAGI. The CDR3 contains 14 residues. V lost 7 bases and J lost 2, with 15 bases in between. CDR3 sequence (DNA): TGTGCCAGCAAAACTGGGACGGATACCTACGAGCAGTACTTC. Its translation: CASKTGTDTYEQYF.

The chain combines TRBV30 with TRBJ2-7; TRBD2 agrees at 10 bases. Germline trimming cut 4 bases from V and 1 base from J; bases unmatched to any gene: 16. Germline CDR1 and CDR2: GTSNPN and SVGIG (reference sequence). The CDR3 is 18 amino acids. The CDR3 region is CAWTPRLAGVRLSYEQYF. The CDR3 DNA reads as TGTGCCTGGACACCGAGGCTAGCGGGAGTGCGCTTGTCCTACGAGCAGTACTTC.

The chain is built from TRBV5-1 and TRBJ2-7; possible D gene TRBD1, 5 bases. The CDR3 spans 15 residues. Germline lookup yields CDR1 SGHRS and CDR2 YFSETQ. Trimming left V 2 bases short and J 5 bases short, with 17 bases between. CDR3 coding DNA: TGCGCCAGCAGCTTCATAATGAGTCAGGGCCACGAGCAGTACTTC. Its protein product is CASSFIMSQGHEQYF.

The chain carries TRBV5-1 and TRBJ1-2; maybe TRBD1 (5 bases). Between the trimmed V and J ends, which lost 0 bases and 7 bases, there was a span of 16 bases. This CDR3 spans 15 amino acids. CDR1 and CDR2 from the germline V gene are SGHRS and YFSETQ. CDR3 region: CASSLEQQMRGGYTF. The CDR3 bases are TGCGCCAGCAGCTTGGAACAGCAAATGAGGGGTGGCTACACCTTC.

The V and J genes are TRBV29-1 and TRBJ2-7, with 9 positions matching TRBD1. The V gene's germline CDR1 is SQVTM and CDR2 ANQGSEA. V dropped 6 bases and J dropped 5; count of bases not matched to a gene: 11. The CDR3 runs 14 residues. The CDR3 DNA sequence: TGCAGCGTGAGGGGACAGGGTCTTACTGACGAGCAGTACTTC. This codes for CSVRGQGLTDEQYF.

The genes are TRBV5-1 and TRBJ1-2; maybe TRBD1 (6 bases). V was shortened by 0 bases and J by 4 bases, with 13 bases between the two germline ends. Germline V gives CDR1 SGHRS, CDR2 YFSETQ. The CDR3 consists of 15 residues. The CDR3 DNA follows: TGCGCCAGCAGCTTGGGACAGGAAGGGACCTATGGCTACACCTTC. Its protein is CASSLGQEGTYGYTF.

The chain carries TRBV11-2 and TRBJ1-5; 7 positions agree with TRBD1. The CDR3 runs 14 residues. Germline lookup yields CDR1 SGHAT and CDR2 FQNNGV. Trimming took 1 base from V and 4 from J; bases not matched to a gene: 1. CDR3 protein: CASSLGQGNQPQHF. The CDR3 coding sequence is TGTGCCAGCAGCTTAGGACAGGGTAATCAGCCCCAGCATTTT.

The table lists this clone with a count of one. The chain combines TRBV7-9 with TRBJ1-6; D not certain. The V end was cut by 1 base, the J end by 5 bases, with 15 bases between. Germline V gene lookup returns CDR1 SEHNR and CDR2 FQNEAQ (reference sequence). The CDR3 has 17 residues. This CDR3 reads CASSLVFGALNNSPLHF. The CDR3 DNA is TGTGCCAGCAGCTTAGTTTTTGGAGCGTTGAATAATTCACCCCTCCACTTT. The full variable domain, completed using reference TRBV7-9 and TRBJ1-6, is DTGVSQNPRHKITKRGQNVTFRCDPISEHNRLYWYRQTLGQGPEFLTYFQNEAQLEKSRLLSDRFSAERPKGSFSTLEIQRTEQGDSAMYLCASSLVFGALNNSPLHFGNGTRLTVT.

This chain connects TRBV18 to TRBJ2-1; D unresolved. Per germline, CDR1 KGHSH and CDR2 LQKENI. V lost 3 bases and J 10 bases, leaving 16 bases between the germline ends. The CDR3 has 14 amino acids. The DNA for the CDR3 is TGTGCCAGCTCACCCCCCGCCGGCTTCTTCGAGCAGTTCTTC. It is translated as CASSPPAGFFEQFF. The full variable domain, its missing parts supplied by reference TRBV18 and TRBJ2-1, is NAGVMQNPRHLVRRRGQEARLRCSPMKGHSHVYWYRQLPEEGLKFMVYLQKENIIDESGMPKERFSAEFPKEGPSILRIQQVVRGDSAAYFCASSPPAGFFEQFFGPGTRLTVL.

The CDR3, as DNA: TGTGCCATCACAGGTACGCAGAACACTGAAGCTTTCTTT. Its translation: CAITGTQNTEAFF. V and J are TRBV10-3 and TRBJ1-1; D is undetermined. The CDR3 loop spans 13 amino acids. V was pared by 7 bases and J by 1 base, with 10 bases between. The V gene's germline CDR1 is ENHRY and CDR2 SYGVKD.

V is TRBV7-8 and J is TRBJ1-3, with D possibly matching TRBD1 (6 bases). The CDR3 has 15 amino acids. V gave up 2 bases and J gave up 4 bases, with 12 bases separating them. Per the germline V gene, CDR1 is SGHVS and CDR2 is FQNEAQ. The CDR3 bases are TGTGCCAGCAGCTTAAGGGGGGGACCAGGAAACACCATATATTTT. This codes for CASSLRGGPGNTIYF.

Remarks on this clone: Other DNA sequences in the sample encode the same CDR3. V usage is TRBV5-1 and J usage is TRBJ2-6, with D uncertain. Deletions cut 0 bases from V and 1 base from J, with 8 bases between. From germline, CDR1 is SGHRS and CDR2 YFSETQ. The CDR3 is 16 residues long. The CDR3 region has the DNA TGCGCCAGCAGCTTGGTTGGCTCGTCTGGGGCCAACGTCCTGACTTTC. Translating gives CASSLVGSSGANVLTF. The full variable domain, its missing parts supplied by reference TRBV5-1 and TRBJ2-6, is KAGVTQTPRYLIKTRGQQVTLSCSPISGHRSVSWYQQTPGQGLQFLFEYFSETQRNKGNFPGRFSGRQFSNSRSEMNVSTLELGDSALYLCASSLVGSSGANVLTFGAGSRLTVL.

This chain uses TRBV4-2 with TRBJ1-3; TRBD1 might be the D (5 bases). Trimming stripped 9 bases from V and 3 bases from J, with 12 bases between. This CDR3 contains 13 residues. In germline, CDR1 is LGHNA, CDR2 YNFKEQ. The DNA of the CDR3 is TGTGCCAGTCAGGGCTGGGTTGGAAACACCATATATTTT. It specifies CASQGWVGNTIYF.

This clone appeared a single time. The gene calls are TRBV2 and TRBJ2-1; D assignment may be TRBD1 or TRBD2 (6 bases each). Trimming took 3 bases from V and 10 from J, leaving 13 bases between them. The CDR3 sequence is 13 residues long. Germline V CDR1 and CDR2: SNHLY, FYNNEI. This chain's CDR3 is CASSETGGGEQFF. DNA of the CDR3: TGTGCCAGCAGTGAGACAGGAGGGGGGGAGCAGTTCTTC.

The chain links TRBV11-2 to TRBJ2-5; 8 positions match TRBD2. This CDR3 has 15 residues. V shed 1 base and J 4 bases; nucleotides not matched to a gene: 5. The germline V gene encodes CDR1 SGHAT and CDR2 FQNNGV. In DNA, the CDR3 is TGTGCCAGCAGCTTAGGCGCGGGGGGCGCAGAGACCCAGTACTTC. Its translation: CASSLGAGGAETQYF.

The V and J genes are TRBV2 and TRBJ1-2; D not resolved. Germline assignment: CDR1 SNHLY and CDR2 FYNNEI. Trimming pared 9 bases from V and 6 bases from J, leaving 14 bases between. The CDR3 runs to 12 residues. The CDR3 coding sequence is TGTGCCAGTGATTGGCAGTCGCATGGCTACACCTTC. Its protein is CASDWQSHGYTF.

The rearrangement joins TRBV2 to TRBJ1-2; possibly TRBD1 for D (5 bases). Trimming took off 6 bases at V and 3 bases at J, with 8 bases between the two ends. This CDR3 comprises 12 residues. Germline V gene lookup returns CDR1 SNHLY and CDR2 FYNNEI. CDR3 residues: CASRKTDYGYTF. The CDR3 coding sequence is TGTGCCAGCAGGAAGACAGACTATGGCTACACCTTC.

This clone was counted a single time. The chain joins TRBV7-9 to TRBJ1-4; D is ambiguous. Germline V gene data show CDR1 as SEHNR and CDR2 as FQNEAQ (reference sequence). This CDR3 has 14 residues. Trimming removed 5 bases from V and 8 bases from J, with 15 bases in between. DNA for the CDR3: TGTGCCAGCAGCGAGGCCGGTGGAGGGGAAAAACTGTTTTTT. Protein sequence: CASSEAGGGEKLFF.

The chain couples TRBV11-2 to TRBJ1-2; no clear D. The CDR3 has 13 amino acids. From germline, CDR1 is SGHAT and CDR2 FQNNGV. V gave up 2 bases and J gave up 3 bases, with 7 bases separating them. As DNA, the CDR3 is TGTGCCAGCAGCTTACAGGTAGACTATGGCTACACCTTC. It yields the protein CASSLQVDYGYTF.